The next 2 T cell receptor beta chains were all read from a single sample in a study of T cell responses to AZD1222 COVID-19 vaccine. Profiled with immunoSEQ multiplex PCR; TCRdb holds only in-frame clones, not every one. The data contain tens of thousands of clones, approximately 89% of them seen just once; the ten biggest clones take up less than 20%. Sequencing used peripheral blood, obtained on day 0 of AZD1222 vaccination. Receptors were obtained from an adult in good health.

The chain combines TRBV7-9 with TRBJ1-1, with D unresolved. V lost 1 base and J lost 0, with 6 bases in between. There are 14 residues in the CDR3. CDR1 and CDR2 (germline): SEHNR, FQNEAQ (reference sequence). The DNA of the CDR3 is TGTGCCAGCAGCTTAGTCTGGGTGAACACTGAAGCTTTCTTT. This gives the protein CASSLVWVNTEAFF. Supplemented by reference TRBV7-9 and TRBJ1-1, the full variable domain reads DTGVSQNPRHKITKRGQNVTFRCDPISEHNRLYWYRQTLGQGPEFLTYFQNEAQLEKSRLLSDRFSAERPKGSFSTLEIQRTEQGDSAMYLCASSLVWVNTEAFFGQGTRLTVV.

This chain links TRBV20-1 with TRBJ2-1; D unresolved. The CDR3 has 9 residues. From germline, CDR1 is DFQATT and CDR2 SNEGSKA (reference sequence). Trimming stripped 4 bases from V and 8 bases from J, with 3 bases between. The CDR3 sequence: CSATYEQFF. The CDR3 coding sequence is TGCAGTGCTACGTATGAGCAGTTCTTC.